Listed below are T cell receptor beta chains from one sample, sequenced in a study of technical replicates of blood from a handful of donors. Sequencing used immunoSEQ multiplex PCR; TCRdb keeps in-frame clones, though not all of them. Of some 99,000 clones listed, 95% are singletons. Material for sequencing was T cells isolated from PBMCs. The receptors originated from a human donor in good health. Each CDR3 is given with its conserved first and last residue. The order of the fields is CDR3 DNA, CDR3 protein, D gene, J gene, V gene, clone size. A D gene is named only where the DNA matches it firmly. For some rows the clone size is stated as once, few or many, or as a class when expanded; others skip it.

CDR3nt: TGTGCCAGCAGTTATACGGGGTACCACGAGCAGTACTTC
CDR3aa: CASSYTGYHEQYF
d_gene: NA
j_gene: TRBJ2-7
v_gene: TRBV6-5
abundance: NA

CDR3nt: TGTGCCAGCAGCCTAATCGGGACTCTCGGGGAGCTGTTTTTT
CDR3aa: CASSLIGTLGELFF
d_gene: NA
j_gene: TRBJ2-2
v_gene: TRBV6-5
abundance: NA

CDR3nt: TGTGCCAGCAGTGACGGGGTCCAAGAGACCCAGTACTTC
CDR3aa: CASSDGVQETQYF
d_gene: NA
j_gene: TRBJ2-5
v_gene: TRBV7-3
abundance: NA

CDR3nt: TGTGCCAGCAGCAAGCAGGGGGCTTTGGCGGATGGCTACACCTTC
CDR3aa: CASSKQGALADGYTF
d_gene: TRBD1
j_gene: TRBJ1-2
v_gene: TRBV13
abundance: NA

CDR3nt: TGTGCCAGCAGCTTAGGGGGAGGAGACGCCCTCTACGAGCAGTACTTC
CDR3aa: CASSLGGGDALYEQYF
d_gene: NA
j_gene: TRBJ2-7
v_gene: TRBV7-6
abundance: NA

CDR3nt: TGTGCCAGCAGTTACGACTCTGGCTACGAGCAGTACTTC
CDR3aa: CASSYDSGYEQYF
d_gene: NA
j_gene: TRBJ2-7
v_gene: TRBV6-5
abundance: NA

CDR3nt: TGTGCCAGGGGTTCCCAAGCAGGGGTTAAAAAAGAGACCCAGTACTTC
CDR3aa: CARGSQAGVKKETQYF
d_gene: NA
j_gene: TRBJ2-5
v_gene: TRBV2
abundance: NA

CDR3nt: TGTGCCAGCAGTCGGGAATCGTCCTACCAAGAGACCCAGTACTTC
CDR3aa: CASSRESSYQETQYF
d_gene: NA
j_gene: TRBJ2-5
v_gene: TRBV28
abundance: NA

CDR3nt: TGTGCCAGCAGCTTGAGTGATAAGGGGCAGACCCAGTACTTC
CDR3aa: CASSLSDKGQTQYF
d_gene: NA
j_gene: TRBJ2-5
v_gene: TRBV11-2
abundance: NA

CDR3nt: TGTGCCAGCTCACAAGCTGGAGCAGACACTGAAGCTTTCTTT
CDR3aa: CASSQAGADTEAFF
d_gene: NA
j_gene: TRBJ1-1
v_gene: TRBV18
abundance: once

CDR3nt: TGTGCCAGCAGTGAAAGAAAACTAACGGAGATACGTCAGTATTTT
CDR3aa: CASSERKLTEIRQYF
d_gene: NA
j_gene: TRBJ2-3
v_gene: TRBV6-1
abundance: NA

CDR3nt: TGTGCCAGCAGCTTGGAGCGGGGGGGCCCCGATACGCAGTATTTT
CDR3aa: CASSLERGGPDTQYF
d_gene: TRBD2
j_gene: TRBJ2-3
v_gene: TRBV5-6
abundance: NA

CDR3nt: TGCGCCAGCAGCGAAGGGACAGGGACGCGTCAGCCCCAGCATTTT
CDR3aa: CASSEGTGTRQPQHF
d_gene: TRBD1
j_gene: TRBJ1-5
v_gene: TRBV5-1
abundance: NA

CDR3nt: TGTGCCAGCAGCGTTTTAGCGGGGGGCCGCACAGATACGCAGTATTTT
CDR3aa: CASSVLAGGRTDTQYF
d_gene: TRBD2
j_gene: TRBJ2-3
v_gene: TRBV11-3
abundance: NA

CDR3nt: TGTGCCAGCTCGTACGGGAGGGCCTACGAGCAGTACTTC
CDR3aa: CASSYGRAYEQYF
d_gene: TRBD2
j_gene: TRBJ2-7
v_gene: TRBV18
abundance: NA